The 25 T cell receptor beta chains presented below share a single source sample, sequenced in a study of blood T cell repertoires in COVID-19. Here immunoSEQ multiplex PCR was the method, and the copy in TCRdb shows in-frame clones only, minus some. The table lists 25,000 or so clones, 75% to 85% of them singletons. The sample was peripheral blood. These receptors came from a human donor in a cohort sampled during active COVID-19.

The CDR3 DNA follows: TGTGCCAGTAATTACGCCGGGGAGAATAGTGAAGCTTTCTTT. It yields the protein CASNYAGENSEAFF. The rearrangement links TRBV19 to TRBJ1-1; D not resolved. The V and J ends lost 7 bases and 7 bases respectively, with 19 bases between them. The CDR3 has 14 residues. CDR1 and CDR2 (germline): LNHDA, SQIVND (reference sequence).

The rearrangement joins TRBV7-7 to TRBJ2-5; 10 bases line up with TRBD2. This CDR3 is 19 amino acids long. CDR1 and CDR2 (germline): SSHAT, FNYEAQ (reference sequence). The junction had 16 bases not matched to a gene; V was cut back by 1 base and J by 5 bases. The CDR3 protein is CASSLVPAERGGSRETQYF. For the CDR3, the DNA is TGTGCCAGCAGCTTAGTACCCGCTGAGCGGGGGGGGTCGCGGGAGACCCAGTACTTC.

This chain joins TRBV2 and TRBJ2-3; weak D call: TRBD1 (6 bases). Germline V gene lookup returns CDR1 SNHLY and CDR2 FYNNEI. The germline V and J ends were trimmed by 4 bases and 1 base, with 12 bases remaining between them. The CDR3 covers 15 residues. CDR3 sequence: CASSAQGRGTDTQYF. The CDR3 DNA reads as TGTGCCAGCAGTGCGCAGGGGCGCGGCACAGATACGCAGTATTTT.

The rearrangement uses TRBV15 and TRBJ2-1, with D uncertain. Germline V gives CDR1 LNHNV, CDR2 YYDKDF (reference sequence). V was trimmed by 0 bases and J by 12 bases, leaving 12 bases between them. CDR3 length equals 13 residues. Written as DNA, the CDR3 is TGTGCCACCAGCAGAGATGTCCCAGGATCGCAGTTCTTC. Translated, it gives CATSRDVPGSQFF.

This rearrangement joins TRBV11-3 to TRBJ1-3; 7 bases agree with TRBD1. The CDR3 totals 16 residues. CDR1 and CDR2 (germline): SGHNT, YENEEA. J lost 0 bases, V lost 5 bases, and 7 bases had no gene match. For the CDR3, the DNA is TGTGCCAGCAGCCTAGGGGGCACAGGCTCTGGAAACACCATATATTTT. This gives the protein CASSLGGTGSGNTIYF.

The chain is built from TRBV5-1 and TRBJ1-6, with unresolved D. The CDR3 length is 18 residues. V was clipped by 1 base and J by 10 bases, with 24 bases between them. CDR1 and CDR2 (germline): SGHRS, YFSETQ. In nucleotides, the CDR3 is TGCGCCAGCAGCTTGCGGGAAGGTGGGCCCTCTTTGGGATCACCCCTCCACTTT. This translates into CASSLREGGPSLGSPLHF.

The gene calls are TRBV15 and TRBJ2-5, with unresolved D. Germline V gene sequence: CDR1 LNHNV, CDR2 YYDKDF (reference sequence). V was clipped by 1 base and J by 5 bases, with 8 bases between them. The CDR3 is 13 residues long. The chain's CDR3 is CATSRGYLETQYF. The CDR3 DNA reads as TGTGCCACCAGCAGAGGTTATCTGGAGACCCAGTACTTC.

This clone has only a few counts. J is TRBJ2-3 and V is TRBV10-3; TRBD2 matches at 8 bases. This CDR3 comprises 14 residues. Unmatched junction bases numbered 11, after V lost 11 bases and J lost 4 bases. CDR1 is ENHRY, CDR2 SYGVKD, per germline. The CDR3 bases are TGTGCCGGCTCTCGGGGGGGTAGTTCAGATACGCAGTATTTT. Its protein product is CAGSRGGSSDTQYF.

The rearrangement uses TRBV12-3 or TRBV12-4 and TRBJ2-1; D gene uncertain. Deletions cut 2 bases from V and 4 bases from J, with 3 bases between. The CDR3 is made up of 12 amino acids. The CDR3 DNA reads TGTGCCAGCAGTTTACAGTACAATGAGCAGTTCTTC. Translated, it gives CASSLQYNEQFF.

The rearrangement links TRBV7-9 to TRBJ2-7; D gene ambiguous. The CDR3 extends over 14 amino acids. V lost 1 base and J lost 3, with 10 bases in between. Germline V lookup: CDR1 SEHNR, CDR2 FQNEAQ (reference sequence). In DNA, the CDR3 is TGTGCCAGCAGCTTAGGAGGCCAGTTCTACGAGCAGTACTTC. Translated, it gives CASSLGGQFYEQYF.

This chain uses TRBV24-1 with TRBJ2-5, with 7 bases that match TRBD1. After removal of 5 bases from V and 5 bases from J, the junction contained 10 bases not matched to a gene. Germline V CDR1 and CDR2: KGHDR, SFDVKD. The length of the CDR3 is 15 residues. The CDR3 loop is CATSGGTAVGETQYF. The CDR3 DNA follows: TGTGCCACCAGTGGGGGGACAGCCGTAGGTGAGACCCAGTACTTC.

The chain has TRBV3-1 (or the pseudogene TRBV3-2) and TRBJ1-5; no clear D gene. Germline values: CDR1 LGHDT, CDR2 YNNKEL (reference sequence). V dropped 3 bases and J dropped 4 bases, with 10 bases sitting between them. This CDR3 has 14 amino acids. The DNA of the CDR3 is TGTGCCAGCAGCCACGAGGGTCAAAATCAGCCCCAGCATTTT. It yields the protein CASSHEGQNQPQHF.

The genes are TRBV5-1 and TRBJ2-1, with 7 bases that match TRBD1. Germline CDR1 and CDR2: SGHRS and YFSETQ. After removal of 3 bases from V and 3 bases from J, the junction contained 6 bases not matched to a gene. This CDR3 region has 15 residues. CDR3 sequence reads: CASSSEYRGYNEQFF. The CDR3 DNA is TGCGCCAGCAGCTCGGAATACAGGGGCTACAATGAGCAGTTCTTC.

The CDR3 sequence is CASSVTSLSNTGELFF. The CDR3 region has the DNA TGTGCCAGCAGCGTTACTAGCCTTTCGAACACCGGGGAGCTGTTTTTT. The genes are TRBV9 and TRBJ2-2; weak D call: TRBD2 (6 bases). CDR3 size: 16 residues. Germline V gene data show CDR1 as SGDLS and CDR2 as YYNGEE. The germline V and J ends were trimmed by 2 bases and 0 bases, with 11 bases remaining between them.

This sequence joins TRBV10-2 and TRBJ2-1, with 7 bases that match TRBD2. With V trimmed by 6 bases and J by 7 bases, 3 bases remained unmatched. Germline CDR1 and CDR2: WSHSY and SAAADI. The CDR3 is 12 amino acids. The CDR3 DNA follows: TGCGCCAGCAGACCCGGGGGGAATGAGCAGTTCTTC. The encoded protein is CASRPGGNEQFF.

The rearrangement joins TRBV5-8 to TRBJ2-6; D perhaps matches TRBD2 (5 bases). Trimming took 6 bases from V and 7 from J, leaving 17 bases between them. This CDR3 has 15 amino acids. CDR1 SGHTS and CDR2 YDEGEE come from the germline V gene. The CDR3 spells CASNPRTFGANVLTF. DNA of the CDR3: TGTGCCAGCAACCCAAGGACTTTCGGTGCCAACGTCCTGACTTTC.

This clone has just one count. The rearrangement links TRBV18 to TRBJ1-3; D remains ambiguous. V was trimmed by 3 bases and J by 1 base, leaving 13 bases between them. The CDR3 is made up of 16 amino acids. The germline CDR1 and CDR2 sequences are KGHSH and LQKENI. The CDR3 DNA is TGTGCCAGCTCACCGATTTTGGTCCGGTCTGGAAACACCATATATTTT. Protein product: CASSPILVRSGNTIYF.

This clone was seen just once. The rearrangement joins TRBV24-1 to TRBJ2-3, with 11 bases identical to TRBD1. Germline values: CDR1 KGHDR, CDR2 SFDVKD. J lost 2 bases, V lost 3 bases, and 6 bases had no gene match. The CDR3 extends over 17 amino acids. DNA for the CDR3: TGTGCCACCAGTGATCTCGGACAGGGGGCGTTCACAGATACGCAGTATTTT. It encodes CATSDLGQGAFTDTQYF.

The chain combines TRBV11-2 with TRBJ1-6, with a possible D match to TRBD1 (6 bases). Germline values: CDR1 SGHAT, CDR2 FQNNGV. With 1 base removed from V and 10 bases from J, the gap between germline ends came to 11 bases. This CDR3 comprises 14 residues. CDR3 nucleotide sequence: TGTGCCAGCAGCTTAGTACAGGGAGGGTCACCCCTCCACTTT. It translates to CASSLVQGGSPLHF.

This chain links TRBV9 with TRBJ1-2, with D possibly being TRBD1 (5 bases). CDR1 is SGDLS and CDR2 is YYNGEE in the germline V gene. The germline V and J ends were trimmed by 0 bases and 4 bases, with 13 bases remaining between them. The CDR3 extends over 15 amino acids. The DNA for the CDR3 is TGTGCCAGCAGCGTAGCCGGGACTCCGGCCTATGGCTACACCTTC. Its translation: CASSVAGTPAYGYTF.

The chain couples TRBV9 to TRBJ1-1, with TRBD1 matching 9 bases. V was clipped by 0 bases and J by 4 bases; unmatched bases: 1. Germline CDR1 reads SGDLS; CDR2 reads YYNGEE. This CDR3 spans 14 amino acids. In DNA, the CDR3 is TGTGCCAGCAGCGTAGAGACAGGGGGCACTGAAGCTTTCTTT. It codes for CASSVETGGTEAFF.

This CDR3 reads CASSLTGDTGELFF. In DNA, the CDR3 is TGTGCCAGCAGCCTAACAGGGGACACCGGGGAGCTGTTTTTT. V is TRBV11-2 and J is TRBJ2-2; the match to TRBD1 covers 7 bases. Germline V CDR1 and CDR2: SGHAT, FQNNGV. The trim removed 5 bases at V and 3 bases at J, leaving 3 bases unmatched. The CDR3 has 14 residues.

This chain joins TRBV6-5 and TRBJ2-2; TRBD2 agrees at 10 bases. The CDR3 spans 16 residues. The J segment lost 7 bases and the V segment lost 0 bases, leaving 5 bases of the junction unmatched. Germline CDR1 and CDR2: MNHEY and SVGAGI. The DNA of the CDR3 is TGTGCCAGCAGTTACTCCCTAGCGGGAGTAATCGGGGAGCTGTTTTTT. Translated: CASSYSLAGVIGELFF.

CDR3 region: CASTGWTAGRGLGAFF. The CDR3 nucleotides read TGTGCCAGTACGGGGTGGACTGCGGGCCGCGGCCTCGGAGCTTTCTTT. The chain is built from TRBV19 and TRBJ1-1; D is uncertain. The CDR3 extends over 16 amino acids. V was trimmed by 7 bases and J by 10 bases, leaving 28 bases between them. The germline CDR1 and CDR2 sequences are LNHDA and SQIVND (reference sequence).

This chain links TRBV10-3 with TRBJ2-7; TRBD1 matches at 9 bases. J was trimmed by 2 bases and V by 3 bases; bases with no gene match: 5. Germline lookup yields CDR1 ENHRY and CDR2 SYGVKD. CDR3 size: 15 residues. CDR3 bases: TGTGCCATCAGTGACGCCGGGACAGGGACCTACGAGCAGTACTTC. It specifies CAISDAGTGTYEQYF.